The clone carrying this T cell receptor beta chain was observed a single time. Its antigen is undetermined. MiXCR, applied by TCRdb to the 5' RACE reads, yields one record per CDR3 protein. The repertoire holds hundreds of thousands of distinct CDR3 sequences, roughly 18% seen once, with less than 15% in the top ten. This specimen belongs to a study of identical twins. Broader study findings: A lower insertion count was a feature of abundant cord blood beta clonotypes, with no such feature in memory repertoires. Out-of-frame alpha sequences that twins shared showed excess low generation probability.

The same sample was also used in a study of T cells expressing NK-cell markers. As reported in that work: With an anti-gamma-delta TCR antibody, sorting in several experiments was kept to alpha-beta TCR T cells.

Source material: PBMCs. The TCR originated in a woman between 18 and 29 years old in good health.

CDR3 region: CSARGLSGISYEQYF. Here the CDR3 DNA reads TGCAGTGCTAGAGGGCTGTCAGGGATCTCCTACGAGCAGTACTTC. V gene TRBV20-1 combines with J gene TRBJ2-7; perhaps TRBD1 as D (5 bases). Trimming removed 1 base from V and 0 bases from J, with 13 bases in between. CDR1 is DFQATT, CDR2 SNEGSKA, per germline (reference sequence). This CDR3 spans 15 amino acids.